This TCR beta chain was obtained from a study of T cells after yellow fever vaccination. This clonotype appeared many times. The antigen remains undetermined. Overall study results and limits: Some clonotypes were seen in both the CD4 and the CD8 compartments. These made up a small share and likely arose from convergent recombination. Post-booster samples contained most primary-vaccination clones (approximately 96% CD4, 88% CD8).

They built TCR cDNA with 5'RACE template switching, a step that put in a universal primer site and UMIs. TCRdb called the 5' RACE reads again in MiXCR, with one record for every CDR3 protein. This sample has about 73,000 distinct CDR3 sequences, with approximately 7.5% found just once. In germline, CDR1 is SGHVS, CDR2 FQNEAQ. V gave up 2 bases and J gave up 8 bases, with 19 bases separating them. This CDR3 has 16 residues. The chain joins TRBV7-8 to TRBJ2-1, with a possible D match to TRBD2 (6 bases). The receptor comes from a man aged 25 to 40 who received the YFV17D yellow fever vaccine. Sequences were derived from CD8+ T cells sorted from PBMCs, sampled on the day of the yellow fever booster vaccination. The CDR3, as DNA: TGTGCCAGCAGCTTATATGCATCCAGGGAGGTGGATGAGCAGTTCTTC. This sequence encodes CASSLYASREVDEQFF. Drawing the rest from reference TRBV7-8 and TRBJ2-1, the complete variable domain is GAGVSQSPRYKVAKRGQDVALRCDPISGHVSLFWYQQALGQGPEFLTYFQNEAQLDKSGLPSDRFFAERPEGSVSTLKIQRTQQEDSAVYLCASSLYASREVDEQFFGPGTRLTVL.